This TCR beta chain comes out of a study of Ad26.COV2.S vaccination and SARS-CoV-2 variants. Study background: Trial arm assignment for the donor was COV1001 Ad26.COV2.S. Administration of Ad26.COV2.S was intramuscular, either once or twice 56 days apart. The study's findings and limits: Estimates derived from TCR breadth and depth analyses may have underestimated total T cell responses. Vaccinees displayed broader spike-specific TCR repertoires than placebo recipients.

Germline CDR1 SNHLY, CDR2 FYNNEI. CDR3 length: 13 residues. Trimming cost V 7 bases and J 3 bases; bases outside gene matches: 6. Treatment of the sample: roughly 20 received Ad26.COV2.S at low or high dose, single or two shots; roughly 5 received placebo; per-sample allocation not given. Sampling was performed 63 days after the first vaccine or placebo injection. Measured with immunoSEQ multiplex PCR; TCRdb has only the in-frame clones, and not every one. The sample lists about 480,000 clones; roughly 85% were seen once. Turning to this clone: The target antigen is unknown.

The sample here was peripheral blood, taken in a trial of Ad26.COV2.S vaccine versus placebo. The J gene is TRBJ2-7, the V gene TRBV2; 7 nucleotides align to TRBD1. The clonotype comes from a person between 18 and 65 years old who received the Ad26.COV2.S COVID-19 vaccine or a placebo. CDR3 DNA: TGTGCCAGCATGAGACAGGGAAACTACGAGCAGTACTTC. Translation gives CASMRQGNYEQYF.